This entry is about one T cell receptor (beta chain). This sample is drawn from a study of blood T cells in healthy people across ages. A second PCR of about 6 to 11 cycles used a sample-barcoded 5' primer and a J-beta primer mix. TCRdb reprocessed the 5' RACE reads via MiXCR and lists one record per CDR3 protein. The sample has about 1.4 million distinct CDR3 sequences; approximately 59% are singletons. Sequencing was carried out using blood. The sequence derives from a man aged 18 to 29 in good health.

The CDR3 spells CASSGPGHSTDTQYF. Written as DNA, the CDR3 is TGTGCCAGCAGCGGGCCGGGACACAGCACAGATACGCAGTATTTT. This rearrangement joins TRBV6-6 to TRBJ2-3; tentative D call: TRBD1 (6 bases). The CDR3 loop spans 15 amino acids. The germline gives CDR1 MNHNY, CDR2 SVGAGI (reference sequence). V was trimmed by 6 bases and J by 0 bases, leaving 13 bases between them.